The 21 T cell receptor beta chains in this list originate from one sample, sequenced in a study of blood T cell repertoires in COVID-19. Clones were read by immunoSEQ multiplex PCR, and TCRdb kept only the in-frame ones, dropping some. The sample includes 95,000 to 120,000 clones, around 86% of them seen just once. Sequences were obtained from peripheral blood. These receptors all stem from a woman in her 70s with acute or convalescent COVID-19.

The chain is built from TRBV12-3 or TRBV12-4 and TRBJ1-5; D call uncertain. The CDR3 has 13 residues. V lost 8 bases to trimming and J lost 4 bases, with 12 bases between them. CDR3 DNA sequence: TGTGCCAGCCCGGGAGAAGAAAATCAGCCCCAGCATTTT. Translating it yields CASPGEENQPQHF.

The chain recombines TRBV7-9 with TRBJ1-1; D is possibly TRBD1 (6 bases). From germline, CDR1 is SEHNR and CDR2 FQNEAQ (reference sequence). This CDR3 is built from 15 residues. V was pared by 3 bases and J by 3 bases, with 14 bases between. CDR3 protein: CASSFGTREDTEAFF. The CDR3 DNA is TGTGCCAGCAGCTTTGGGACACGGGAGGACACTGAAGCTTTCTTT.

The V gene is TRBV27, the J gene TRBJ2-1, with 8 bases matching TRBD1. CDR1 MNHEY and CDR2 SMNVEV come from the germline V gene (reference sequence). This CDR3 spans 16 amino acids. J lost 10 bases, V lost 4 bases, and 15 bases had no gene match. The CDR3 region is CASSYDRGVKSAEQFF. The CDR3 DNA follows: TGTGCCAGCAGTTATGACAGGGGCGTTAAATCGGCCGAGCAGTTCTTC.

The V and J genes are TRBV30 and TRBJ2-2, with a possible D match to TRBD1 (6 bases). V was shortened by 3 bases and J by 4 bases, with 15 bases between the two germline ends. Germline CDR1 GTSNPN, CDR2 SVGIG (reference sequence). The CDR3 is 15 amino acids. For the CDR3, the DNA is TGTGCCTGGAGGGTGGGGGCCTCGGGCACCGGGGAGCTGTTTTTT. This codes for CAWRVGASGTGELFF.

The chain couples TRBV28 to TRBJ2-5, with 9 bases that match TRBD1. The V gene end was trimmed by 5 bases and the J gene end by 2 bases; junction bases not matched to a gene: 12. CDR1 is MDHEN, CDR2 SYDVKM, per germline. This CDR3 is 17 amino acids long. Written as DNA, the CDR3 is TGTGCCAGCAGTCTCTCGGGACAGGGTATACCTCAAGAGACCCAGTACTTC. Protein sequence: CASSLSGQGIPQETQYF. Variable domain in full (rest from reference TRBV28 and TRBJ2-5): DVKVTQSSRYLVKRTGEKVFLECVQDMDHENMFWYRQDPGLGLRLIYFSYDVKMKEKGDIPEGYSVSREKKERFSLILESASTNQTSMYLCASSLSGQGIPQETQYFGPGTRLLVL.

The chain carries TRBV2 and TRBJ1-5; 12 positions match TRBD1. The germline gives CDR1 SNHLY, CDR2 FYNNEI. The trim removed 7 bases at V and 6 bases at J, leaving 10 bases unmatched. The CDR3 is 16 residues long. The DNA of the CDR3 is TGTGCCAGCAAAATCGCGGGGACAGGGGGCGGTCAGCCCCAGCATTTT. It is translated as CASKIAGTGGGQPQHF.

The gene calls are TRBV5-1 and TRBJ1-1, with D possibly matching TRBD1 (6 bases). The V end was cut by 3 bases, the J end by 2 bases, with 14 bases between. CDR1 is SGHRS, CDR2 YFSETQ, per germline. This CDR3 has 15 residues. Here the CDR3 reads CASSSGRTVNTEAFF. Written as DNA, the CDR3 is TGCGCCAGCAGCTCAGGCAGGACAGTTAACACTGAAGCTTTCTTT. Full variable domain (rest looked up from reference TRBV5-1 and TRBJ1-1): KAGVTQTPRYLIKTRGQQVTLSCSPISGHRSVSWYQQTPGQGLQFLFEYFSETQRNKGNFPGRFSGRQFSNSRSEMNVSTLELGDSALYLCASSSGRTVNTEAFFGQGTRLTVV.

This clone was seen a single time. The chain combines TRBV28 with TRBJ1-1; possibly TRBD1 for D (6 bases). CDR3 size: 16 residues. Germline loops: CDR1 MDHEN, CDR2 SYDVKM. Deletions cut 5 bases from V and 1 base from J, with 17 bases between. The CDR3 is CASSLQNPGQNTEAFF. The CDR3 DNA reads as TGTGCCAGCAGTCTCCAGAACCCGGGACAGAACACTGAAGCTTTCTTT.

The chain links TRBV12-3 or TRBV12-4 to TRBJ1-2; D ambiguous. The CDR3 covers 13 residues. The V gene lost 1 base and the J gene lost 8 bases, with 11 bases spanning the gap. The CDR3 DNA reads as TGTGCCAGCAGTTTAGGGGCAGCCTCGGGCTACACCTTC. The encoded protein is CASSLGAASGYTF.

V usage is TRBV7-9 and J usage is TRBJ2-1, with TRBD2 matching over 10 bases. The CDR3 runs to 15 residues. V shed 5 bases and J 6 bases; nucleotides not matched to a gene: 7. Germline values: CDR1 SEHNR, CDR2 FQNEAQ (reference sequence). This CDR3 reads CASSRGSGGINEQFF. CDR3 nucleotides: TGTGCCAGCAGCCGGGGTAGCGGGGGGATCAATGAGCAGTTCTTC.

The gene calls are TRBV19 and TRBJ2-2; the D gene is possibly TRBD1 (6 bases). V was shortened by 8 bases and J by 0 bases, with 13 bases between the two germline ends. This CDR3 is built from 15 residues. Germline V gives CDR1 LNHDA, CDR2 SQIVND (reference sequence). The CDR3 nucleotides read TGTGCCAGTTTTACTGGACAGACGAACACCGGGGAGCTGTTTTTT. This encodes CASFTGQTNTGELFF.

This clone was recorded only once. The chain couples TRBV6-6 to TRBJ1-2; the D gene is possibly TRBD1 (5 bases). The V end was cut by 7 bases, the J end by 8 bases, with 17 bases between. The length of the CDR3 is 13 residues. Germline loops: CDR1 MNHNY, CDR2 SVGAGI (reference sequence). The CDR3 protein is CASTIGSGHGYTF. As DNA, the CDR3 is TGTGCCAGCACCATTGGGTCAGGGCACGGCTACACCTTC.

The chain carries TRBV21-1 and TRBJ2-7; the table names TRBD1, a call not compared with the DNA. TRBV21-1 is a pseudogene locus. The CDR3 extends over 17 amino acids. The CDR3 loop is CASSKIPGTGKTYEQYV. The CDR3 DNA reads as TGTGCCAGCAGCAAAATTCCCGGGACAGGGAAGACCTACGAGCAGTACGTC.

A few counts support this clone. The rearrangement joins TRBV3-1 (or the pseudogene TRBV3-2) to TRBJ2-2, with a possible D match to TRBD1 (5 bases). The CDR3 loop spans 15 amino acids. Trimming cost V 1 base and J 3 bases, with 9 bases left between them. CDR1 and CDR2 (germline): LGHDT, YNNKEL (reference sequence). CDR3 loop: CASSQAGAYTGELFF. CDR3 bases: TGTGCCAGCAGCCAAGCTGGGGCATACACCGGGGAGCTGTTTTTT.

The rearrangement joins TRBV6-5 to TRBJ1-1; D uncertain. CDR1 and CDR2 from the germline V gene are MNHEY and SVGAGI. Trimming stripped 0 bases from V and 7 bases from J, with 12 bases between. The CDR3 extends over 14 amino acids. As DNA, the CDR3 is TGTGCCAGCAGTTACTCCGGCCAGGCCGATGAAGCTTTCTTT. Residues: CASSYSGQADEAFF.

This clone was found a few times. J is TRBJ1-2 and V is TRBV5-3, with D possibly matching TRBD1 (5 bases). TRBV5-3 is an open reading frame, and its role is uncertain. CDR3 size: 13 residues. V was cut by 6 bases and J by 5 bases, with 14 bases left in between. DNA for the CDR3: TGTGCCAGAACCCGCGGGGGGGAATATGGCTACACCTTC. It is translated as CARTRGGEYGYTF.

This chain links TRBV10-2 with TRBJ2-3; possible D gene TRBD2, 6 bases. Germline values: CDR1 WSHSY, CDR2 SAAADI. This CDR3 comprises 14 residues. V was cut by 6 bases and J by 0 bases, with 10 bases left in between. The CDR3 loop is CASSLAPSTDTQYF. CDR3 sequence (DNA): TGCGCCAGCAGCCTAGCGCCCAGCACAGATACGCAGTATTTT.

The chain recombines TRBV11-2 with TRBJ1-2; TRBD1 might be the D (6 bases). Per the germline V gene, CDR1 is SGHAT and CDR2 is FQNNGV. The CDR3 has 13 residues. Trimming took 6 bases from V and 8 from J, leaving 16 bases between them. The CDR3 sequence: CASSSQGLSGYTF. For the CDR3, the DNA is TGTGCCAGCAGTTCTCAGGGGCTAAGCGGCTACACCTTC.

V gene TRBV5-4 combines with J gene TRBJ1-2, with 8 bases identical to TRBD1. CDR3 length equals 15 residues. Germline CDR1 is SGHNT and CDR2 is YYREEE (reference sequence). V was pared by 4 bases and J by 4 bases, with 9 bases of the junction left unmatched. Here the CDR3 DNA reads TGTGCCAGCAGCACCGGGACAGGTGGAGGCTATGGCTACACCTTC. This sequence encodes CASSTGTGGGYGYTF.

Only a few counts were recorded for this clone. V usage is TRBV6-1 and J usage is TRBJ1-1; TRBD1 agrees at 8 bases. Germline lookup yields CDR1 MNHNS and CDR2 SASEGT. V lost 3 bases and J lost 2; bases outside the gene matches: 2. This CDR3 region has 14 residues. CDR3 region: CASSEGQENTEAFF. CDR3 coding DNA: TGTGCCAGCAGTGAGGGACAGGAAAACACTGAAGCTTTCTTT.

This chain joins TRBV6-1 and TRBJ2-1, with TRBD2 identical over 9 bases. Germline CDR1 is MNHNS and CDR2 is SASEGT. V trimming: 3 bases; J trimming: 4 bases; junction bases outside the gene matches: 1. CDR3 length: 14 residues. In nucleotides, the CDR3 is TGTGCCAGCAGTGATGCGGGGGGGTACAATGAGCAGTTCTTC. Protein: CASSDAGGYNEQFF.